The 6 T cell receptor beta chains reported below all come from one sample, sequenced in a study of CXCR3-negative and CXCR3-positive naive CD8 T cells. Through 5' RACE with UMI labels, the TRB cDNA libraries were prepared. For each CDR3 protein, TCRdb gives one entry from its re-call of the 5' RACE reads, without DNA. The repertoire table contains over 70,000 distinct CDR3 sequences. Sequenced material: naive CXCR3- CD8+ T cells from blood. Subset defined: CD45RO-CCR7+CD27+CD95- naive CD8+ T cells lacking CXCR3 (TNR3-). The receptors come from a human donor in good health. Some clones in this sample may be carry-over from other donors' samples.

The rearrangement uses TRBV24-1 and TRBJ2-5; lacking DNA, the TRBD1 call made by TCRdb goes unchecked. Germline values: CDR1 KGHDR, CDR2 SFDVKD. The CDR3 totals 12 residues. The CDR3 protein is CATSDATGDQYF.

The CDR3 protein is CASSLVGAGYEQYF. The V gene is TRBV27, the J gene TRBJ2-7; TCRdb names TRBD1, which stays unverified in the absence of DNA. This CDR3 comprises 14 residues. Germline V gives CDR1 MNHEY, CDR2 SMNVEV (reference sequence).

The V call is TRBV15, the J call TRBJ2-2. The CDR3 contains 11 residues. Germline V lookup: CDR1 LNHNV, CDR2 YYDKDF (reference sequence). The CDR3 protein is CATRDPGELFF.

The CDR3 reads CSVEDPLILGYGYTF. The rearrangement links TRBV29-1 to TRBJ1-2. Germline CDR1 is SQVTM and CDR2 is ANQGSEA. The CDR3 has 15 residues.

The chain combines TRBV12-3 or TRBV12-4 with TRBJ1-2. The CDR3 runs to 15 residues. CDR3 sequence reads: CASSHGLRGSDGYTF.

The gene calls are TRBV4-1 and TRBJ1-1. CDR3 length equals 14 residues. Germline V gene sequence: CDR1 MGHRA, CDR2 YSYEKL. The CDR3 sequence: CASSLTESNTEAFF.